This TCR beta chain is from a study of T cell clones after liver transplantation. Study details: A pre-transplant mixed lymphocyte reaction with TCRbeta sequencing defined graft-donor-reactive clones followed in post-transplant blood. Timepoints were pre-transplant, pre-withdrawal, and after withdrawal was completed or failed.

From germline, CDR1 is SGHTS and CDR2 YDEGEE. The V and J ends lost 5 bases and 7 bases respectively, with 15 bases between them. The CDR3 is made up of 14 amino acids. Using immunoSEQ multiplex PCR, the repertoire was profiled, and TCRdb retains in-frame clones only, with some absent. The data hold about 68,000 clones, with around 93% observed a single time. The sequence came from a human patient who received a liver transplant. Some T cells may arise from the graft donor. Sequences were derived from CD4+ T cells from blood, sampled 25 months after liver transplant. This chain connects TRBV5-8 to TRBJ2-2, with TRBD1 as a possible D gene (6 bases). This CDR3 reads CASSSQGTDGELFF. CDR3 in DNA: TGTGCCAGCAGTTCACAGGGAACGGACGGGGAGCTGTTTTTT.